Sequencing of this T cell receptor beta chain was carried out in a study of shared clonotypes between healthy human individuals. Only one count was recorded for this clone. The antigen remains unidentified. Study-level findings and limits: Four donors shared approximately 5% of their naive CD4 clonotypes. Sequencing depth was a factor that was expected to affect clonotype sharing among donors.

CDR1 and CDR2 from the germline V gene are SGHDT and YYEEEE. The germline V and J ends were trimmed by 5 bases and 11 bases, with 19 bases remaining between them. The CDR3 runs 13 residues. The repertoire was sequenced with immunoSEQ multiplex PCR; TCRdb's copy has only in-frame clones and lacks some. The sample records under 300,000 clones, 65% to 70% being singletons. The sequence was obtained from a man under 40 in good health. V and J are TRBV5-6 and TRBJ1-1; D possibly corresponds to TRBD1 (5 bases). Sequencing input: memory CD4+ T cells sorted from blood. Noted subset: CD45RA-negative fraction. This CDR3 reads CASSATGFSPAFF. The CDR3 coding sequence is TGTGCCAGCAGTGCAACAGGTTTTTCCCCCGCTTTCTTT.